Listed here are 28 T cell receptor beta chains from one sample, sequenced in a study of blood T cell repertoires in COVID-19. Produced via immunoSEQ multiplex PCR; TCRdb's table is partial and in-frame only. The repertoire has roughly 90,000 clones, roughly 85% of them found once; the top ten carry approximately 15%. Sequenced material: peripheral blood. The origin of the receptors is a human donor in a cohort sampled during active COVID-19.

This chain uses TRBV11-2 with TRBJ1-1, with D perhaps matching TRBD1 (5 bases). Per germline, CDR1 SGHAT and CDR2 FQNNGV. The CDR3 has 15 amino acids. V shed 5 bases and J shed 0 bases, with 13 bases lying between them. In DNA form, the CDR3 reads TGTGCCAGCAGCCGCTCGGGGGGAGTGAACACTGAAGCTTTCTTT. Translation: CASSRSGGVNTEAFF.

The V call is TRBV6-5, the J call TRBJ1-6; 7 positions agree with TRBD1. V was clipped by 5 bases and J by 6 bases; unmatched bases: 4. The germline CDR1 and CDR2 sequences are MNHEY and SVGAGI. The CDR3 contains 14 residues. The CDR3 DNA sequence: TGTGCCAGCAGTAAGTCAGGGGGTAATTCACCCCTCCACTTT. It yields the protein CASSKSGGNSPLHF.

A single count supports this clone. CDR3 coding DNA: TGTGCCAGCTCCTCGGGGTACTACAATGAGCAGTTCTTC. Residues: CASSSGYYNEQFF. This sequence joins TRBV7-8 and TRBJ2-1; maybe TRBD2 (5 bases). This CDR3 is 13 amino acids long. Germline V gene sequence: CDR1 SGHVS, CDR2 FQNEAQ. V gave up 8 bases and J gave up 3 bases, with 11 bases separating them.

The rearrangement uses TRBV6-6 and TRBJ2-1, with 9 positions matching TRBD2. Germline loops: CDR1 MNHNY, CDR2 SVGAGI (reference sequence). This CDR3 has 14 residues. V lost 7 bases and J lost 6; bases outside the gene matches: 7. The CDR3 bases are TGTGCCAGCATCCAGACTAGCGGACGCAATGAGCAGTTCTTC. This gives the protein CASIQTSGRNEQFF.

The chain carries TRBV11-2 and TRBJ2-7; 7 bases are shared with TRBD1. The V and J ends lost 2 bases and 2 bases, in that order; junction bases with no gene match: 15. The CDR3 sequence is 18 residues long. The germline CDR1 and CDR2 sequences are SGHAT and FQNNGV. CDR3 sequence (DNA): TGTGCCAGCAGCTTAAACGTCAACAGGGGTGGCTTCGCCTACGAGCAGTACTTC. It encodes CASSLNVNRGGFAYEQYF.

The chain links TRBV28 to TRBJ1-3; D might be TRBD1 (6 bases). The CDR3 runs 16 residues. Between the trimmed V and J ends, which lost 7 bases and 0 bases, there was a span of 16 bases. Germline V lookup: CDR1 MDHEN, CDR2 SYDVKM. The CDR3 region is CASTDTTGISGNTIYF. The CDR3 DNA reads TGTGCCAGCACTGACACGACAGGCATCTCTGGAAACACCATATATTTT.

CDR3 protein: CASSPMLGLAPNEQFF. The DNA for the CDR3 is TGTGCCAGCAGCCCTATGTTGGGACTAGCGCCAAATGAGCAGTTCTTC. The J gene is TRBJ2-1, the V gene TRBV9, with TRBD2 matching over 10 bases. Losses at the gene ends were 4 bases for V and 7 bases for J; bases not matched to a gene: 11. CDR1 SGDLS and CDR2 YYNGEE come from the germline V gene. This CDR3 region has 16 residues. The full variable domain, with the rest looked up from reference TRBV9 and TRBJ2-1, is DSGVTQTPKHLITATGQRVTLRCSPRSGDLSVYWYQQSLDQGLQFLIQYYNGEERAKGNILERFSAQQFPDLHSELNLSSLELGDSALYFCASSPMLGLAPNEQFFGPGTRLTVL.

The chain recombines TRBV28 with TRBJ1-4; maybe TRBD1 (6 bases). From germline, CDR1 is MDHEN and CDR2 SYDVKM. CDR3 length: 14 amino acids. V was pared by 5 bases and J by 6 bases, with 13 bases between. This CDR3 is CASSPQGLYEKLFF. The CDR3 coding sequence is TGTGCCAGCAGTCCCCAGGGGTTGTATGAAAAACTGTTTTTT. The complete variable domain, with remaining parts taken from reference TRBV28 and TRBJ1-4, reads DVKVTQSSRYLVKRTGEKVFLECVQDMDHENMFWYRQDPGLGLRLIYFSYDVKMKEKGDIPEGYSVSREKKERFSLILESASTNQTSMYLCASSPQGLYEKLFFGSGTQLSVL.

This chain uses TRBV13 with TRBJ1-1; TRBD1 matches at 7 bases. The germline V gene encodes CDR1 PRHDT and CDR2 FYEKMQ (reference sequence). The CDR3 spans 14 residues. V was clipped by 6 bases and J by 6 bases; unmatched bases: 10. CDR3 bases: TGTGCCAGCAGTTTGGGACAGACTGTGGCTGAAGCTTTCTTT. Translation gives CASSLGQTVAEAFF.

The CDR3 DNA sequence: TGTGCCAGCAGCTTTCCTCAAAAGAGGGAAGAAGCCTACGAGCAGTACTTC. It encodes CASSFPQKREEAYEQYF. V gene TRBV5-5 combines with J gene TRBJ2-7; possibly TRBD2 for D (5 bases). Trimming cost V 2 bases and J 2 bases, with 20 bases left between them. CDR3 length: 17 amino acids. Germline CDR1 is SGHKS and CDR2 is YYEKEE (reference sequence).

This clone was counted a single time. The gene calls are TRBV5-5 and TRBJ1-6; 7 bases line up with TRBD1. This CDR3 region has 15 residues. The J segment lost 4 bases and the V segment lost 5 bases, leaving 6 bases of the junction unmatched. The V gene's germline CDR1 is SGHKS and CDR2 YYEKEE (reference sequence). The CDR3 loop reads CASRPQGHYNSPLHF. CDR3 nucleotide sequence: TGTGCCAGCAGGCCACAGGGGCATTATAATTCACCCCTCCACTTT.

CDR3: CASSQGSGNMNEQFF. The CDR3 DNA reads as TGTGCCAGCAGCCAGGGTAGCGGGAACATGAATGAGCAGTTCTTC. The genes are TRBV7-3 and TRBJ2-1; the match to TRBD2 covers 8 bases. The CDR3 is made up of 15 amino acids. Germline CDR1 SGHTA, CDR2 FQGTGA. The J segment lost 7 bases and the V segment lost 5 bases, leaving 10 bases of the junction unmatched.

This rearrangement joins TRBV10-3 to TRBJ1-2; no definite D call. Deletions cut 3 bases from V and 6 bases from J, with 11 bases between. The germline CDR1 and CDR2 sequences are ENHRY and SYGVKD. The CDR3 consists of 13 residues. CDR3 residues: CAISEGLSNGYTF. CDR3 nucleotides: TGTGCCATCAGTGAAGGACTTTCCAATGGCTACACCTTC.

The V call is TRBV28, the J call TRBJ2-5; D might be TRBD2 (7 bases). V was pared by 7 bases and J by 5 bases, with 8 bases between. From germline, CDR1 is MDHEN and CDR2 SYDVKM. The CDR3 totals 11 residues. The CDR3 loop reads CASKGGETQYF. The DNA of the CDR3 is TGTGCCAGCAAGGGGGGGGAGACCCAGTACTTC.

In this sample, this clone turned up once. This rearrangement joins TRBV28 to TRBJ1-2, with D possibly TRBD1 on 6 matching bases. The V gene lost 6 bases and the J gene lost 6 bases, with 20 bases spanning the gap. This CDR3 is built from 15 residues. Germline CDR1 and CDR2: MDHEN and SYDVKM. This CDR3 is CASRLQGRPFDGYTF. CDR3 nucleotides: TGTGCCAGCAGACTGCAGGGGCGTCCGTTCGATGGCTACACCTTC.

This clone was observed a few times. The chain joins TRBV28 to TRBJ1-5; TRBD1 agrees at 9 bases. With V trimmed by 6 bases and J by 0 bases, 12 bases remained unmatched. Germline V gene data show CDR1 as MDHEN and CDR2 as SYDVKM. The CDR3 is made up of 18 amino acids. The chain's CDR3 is CASRGTGGAGDSNQPQHF. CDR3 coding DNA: TGTGCCAGCAGAGGAACAGGGGGCGCTGGGGATAGCAATCAGCCCCAGCATTTT. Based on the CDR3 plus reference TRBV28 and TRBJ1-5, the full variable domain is DVKVTQSSRYLVKRTGEKVFLECVQDMDHENMFWYRQDPGLGLRLIYFSYDVKMKEKGDIPEGYSVSREKKERFSLILESASTNQTSMYLCASRGTGGAGDSNQPQHFGDGTRLSIL.

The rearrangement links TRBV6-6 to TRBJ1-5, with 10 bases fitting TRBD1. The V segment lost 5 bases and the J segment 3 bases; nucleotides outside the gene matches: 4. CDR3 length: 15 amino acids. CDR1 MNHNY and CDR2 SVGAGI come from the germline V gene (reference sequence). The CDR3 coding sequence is TGTGCCAGCAGTCCCGGGACAGGGGTCAATCAGCCCCAGCATTTT. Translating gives CASSPGTGVNQPQHF.

Here the CDR3 reads CASSQGHGIRGSSEQYF. Here the CDR3 DNA reads TGTGCCAGCAGCCAAGGGCACGGCATCCGCGGATCGTCCGAGCAGTACTTC. The gene calls are TRBV3-1 (or the pseudogene TRBV3-2) and TRBJ2-7; D gene unclear. Trimming shortened V by 1 base and J by 6 bases, and 22 bases separated the two germline ends. Germline V gives CDR1 LGHDT, CDR2 YNNKEL (reference sequence). The CDR3 totals 17 residues.

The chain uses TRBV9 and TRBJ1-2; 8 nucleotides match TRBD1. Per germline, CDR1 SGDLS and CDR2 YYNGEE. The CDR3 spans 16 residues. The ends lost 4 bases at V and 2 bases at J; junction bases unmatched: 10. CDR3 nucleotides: TGTGCCAGCAGCCTAAGAGGGACAGGAACAAACTATGGCTACACCTTC. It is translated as CASSLRGTGTNYGYTF.

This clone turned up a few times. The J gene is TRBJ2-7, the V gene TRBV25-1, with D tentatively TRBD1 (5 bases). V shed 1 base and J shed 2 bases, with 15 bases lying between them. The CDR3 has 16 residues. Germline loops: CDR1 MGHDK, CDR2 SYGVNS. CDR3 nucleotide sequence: TGTGCCAGCAGTGAATTCTTCGCAGGGAAAACCTACGAGCAGTACTTC. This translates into CASSEFFAGKTYEQYF.

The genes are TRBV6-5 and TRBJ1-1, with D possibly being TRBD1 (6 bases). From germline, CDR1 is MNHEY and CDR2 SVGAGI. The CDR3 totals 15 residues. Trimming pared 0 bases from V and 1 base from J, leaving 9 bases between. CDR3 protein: CASSYSGAGNTEAFF. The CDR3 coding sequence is TGTGCCAGCAGTTACTCGGGGGCCGGGAACACTGAAGCTTTCTTT.

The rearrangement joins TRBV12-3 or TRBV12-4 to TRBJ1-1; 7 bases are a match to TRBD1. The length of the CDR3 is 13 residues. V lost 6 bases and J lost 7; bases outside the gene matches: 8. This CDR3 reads CASRLQGQGEAFF. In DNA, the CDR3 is TGTGCCAGCAGGCTACAGGGGCAGGGTGAAGCTTTCTTT.

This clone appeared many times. The CDR3 DNA follows: TGTGCCAGCAGCTTACGAGGGCTTCAGCCCCAGCATTTT. It is translated as CASSLRGLQPQHF. The V gene is TRBV11-2, the J gene TRBJ1-5; D is undetermined. The CDR3 spans 13 residues. CDR1 is SGHAT, CDR2 FQNNGV, per germline. V dropped 2 bases and J dropped 6 bases, with 8 bases sitting between them.

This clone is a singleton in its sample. CDR3: CASSLGTLTRNEQFF. The CDR3 region has the DNA TGTGCCAGCAGCTTAGGGACTCTCACCCGGAATGAGCAGTTCTTC. The chain uses TRBV7-3 and TRBJ2-1; the D gene is possibly TRBD2 (6 bases). The CDR3 runs to 15 residues. V gave up 2 bases and J gave up 7 bases, with 15 bases separating them. CDR1 and CDR2 (germline): SGHTA, FQGTGA.

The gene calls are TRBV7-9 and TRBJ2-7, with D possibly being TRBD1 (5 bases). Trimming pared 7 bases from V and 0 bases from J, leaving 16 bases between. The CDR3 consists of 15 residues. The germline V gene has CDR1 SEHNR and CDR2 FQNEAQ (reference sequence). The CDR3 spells CASTVGAVSSYEQYF. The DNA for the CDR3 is TGTGCCAGCACTGTTGGGGCCGTGAGCTCCTACGAGCAGTACTTC.

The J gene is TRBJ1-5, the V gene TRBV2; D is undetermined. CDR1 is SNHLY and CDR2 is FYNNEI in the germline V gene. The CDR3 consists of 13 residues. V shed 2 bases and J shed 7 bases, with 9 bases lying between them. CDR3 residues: CASSEPGKQPQHF. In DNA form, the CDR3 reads TGTGCCAGCAGTGAACCGGGGAAACAGCCCCAGCATTTT.

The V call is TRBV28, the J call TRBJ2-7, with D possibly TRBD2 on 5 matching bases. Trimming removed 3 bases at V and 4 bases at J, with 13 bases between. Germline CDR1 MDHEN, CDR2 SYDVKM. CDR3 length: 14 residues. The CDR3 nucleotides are TGTGCCAGCAGTTTTCGGACTGCTCATTACGAGCAGTACTTC. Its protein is CASSFRTAHYEQYF. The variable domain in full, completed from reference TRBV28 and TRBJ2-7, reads DVKVTQSSRYLVKRTGEKVFLECVQDMDHENMFWYRQDPGLGLRLIYFSYDVKMKEKGDIPEGYSVSREKKERFSLILESASTNQTSMYLCASSFRTAHYEQYFGPGTRLTVT.

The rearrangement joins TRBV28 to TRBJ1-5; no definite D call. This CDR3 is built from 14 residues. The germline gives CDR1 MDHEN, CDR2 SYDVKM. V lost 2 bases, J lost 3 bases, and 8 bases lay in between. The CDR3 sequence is CASSLQANNQPQHF. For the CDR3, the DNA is TGTGCCAGCAGTTTACAGGCGAACAATCAGCCCCAGCATTTT.